One T cell receptor (beta chain) is described in this entry. Its antigen remains unidentified. This record belongs to a study of shared clonotypes between healthy human individuals. The overall study: Per donor, CD8 memory used one plate, CD8 naive used two, CD4 memory used three and CD4 naive used three.

This was a deep-level run. TCRdb's copy holds only in-frame clones and misses some; the assay was immunoSEQ multiplex PCR. Among about 1 million clones listed, about 74% were seen once. CDR1 and CDR2 (germline): SGHTA, FQGNSA. The ends were cut back, 1 base at V and 0 bases at J, with 10 bases in the middle. CDR3 size: 16 residues. General study findings and limits: Investigators collected only blood, and repertoires in tissues likely differ. The study drew on few donors, limiting represented genetic and exposure-history diversity.

The TCR sequence derives from a man aged 18 to 29 in good health. The sequencing sample was made of memory CD4+ T cells sorted from blood. Subset described: CD45RA-negative fraction. The rearrangement joins TRBV7-2 to TRBJ1-5, with D possibly matching TRBD1 (5 bases). CDR3 coding DNA: TGTGCCAGCAGCTTAGTGGGGGGGTATAGCAATCAGCCCCAGCATTTT. Its protein is CASSLVGGYSNQPQHF. Filled out from reference TRBV7-2 and TRBJ1-5, the complete variable domain reads GAGVSQSPSNKVTEKGKDVELRCDPISGHTALYWYRQSLGQGLEFLIYFQGNSAPDKSGLPSDRFSAERTGGSVSTLTIQRTQQEDSAVYLCASSLVGGYSNQPQHFGDGTRLSIL.